The subject of this entry is one T cell receptor beta chain. Its antigen is as yet unknown. The PCR made use of 60 Vbeta and 13 Jbeta primers. Clones were read by immunoSEQ multiplex PCR, and TCRdb kept only the in-frame ones, dropping some. The repertoire consists of about 120,000 clones, with roughly 80% occurring once and the leading ten covering 3% to 4%. The data are from a study of cytomegalovirus exposure and HLA in healthy donors. The CDR3 length is 14 residues. Per germline, CDR1 MNHEY and CDR2 SVGAGI. V was clipped by 6 bases and J by 6 bases; unmatched bases: 8. The study, taken as a whole, reports: Equally common other TCR beta chains were less clonally expanded than HLA-associated ones, a later analysis found.

The TCR comes from a man aged 18 to 30 in good health and CMV-seropositive. The rearrangement joins TRBV6-5 to TRBJ1-2; the match to TRBD1 covers 9 bases. The sequencing input was PBMCs. The CDR3 bases are TGTGCCAGCAGCGCACAGGGGGCTGTTAATGGCTACACCTTC. It yields the protein CASSAQGAVNGYTF.